The 25 T cell receptor beta chains below were found in one sample sequenced in a study of cytomegalovirus exposure and HLA in healthy donors. The assay was immunoSEQ multiplex PCR, and TCRdb's table has in-frame clones only and misses some. The table shows under 75,000 clones, with roughly 80% occurring only once. The sequencing input was PBMCs. The source is a man aged 30 to 39 in good health and CMV-seronegative.

This clone turned up a few times. The V gene is TRBV5-5, the J gene TRBJ1-2; 7 nucleotides align to TRBD1. Germline V gene data show CDR1 as SGHKS and CDR2 as YYEKEE (reference sequence). The CDR3 contains 12 residues. With 7 bases clipped from V and 6 bases from J, the junction kept 6 bases outside the gene matches. In DNA form, the CDR3 reads TGTGCCAGCGAGGGGGCGCAGGATGGCTACACCTTC. Translated: CASEGAQDGYTF.

The rearrangement uses TRBV30 and TRBJ2-1; 7 bases line up with TRBD1. Per the germline V gene, CDR1 is GTSNPN and CDR2 is SVGIG (reference sequence). The junction had 11 bases not matched to a gene; V was cut back by 3 bases and J by 9 bases. This CDR3 region has 14 residues. The CDR3 DNA sequence: TGTGCCTGGAGCCGCGCGGACAGGAGCTTTGAGCAGTTCTTC. This translates into CAWSRADRSFEQFF.

With respect to this clone: The junction differs from germline at one of its ends, possibly a read error. The chain couples TRBV2 to TRBJ2-7, with D unresolved. Germline assignment: CDR1 SNHLY and CDR2 FYNNEI. The CDR3 spans 11 residues. The CDR3 region is CASQLGRPSLF. The CDR3 DNA is TGTGCCTCCCAGTTGGGCCGACCTTCCCTCTTC. The full variable domain, its missing parts supplied by reference TRBV2 and TRBJ2-7, is EPEVTQTPSHQVTQMGQEVILRCVPISNHLYFYWYRQILGQKVEFLVSFYNNEISEKSEIFDDQFSVERPDGSNFTLKIRSTKLEDSAMYFCASQLGRPSLFGPGTRLTVT.

This chain joins TRBV7-6 and TRBJ1-3; unclear D gene. Germline V CDR1 and CDR2: SGHVS, FNYEAQ. This CDR3 is 16 amino acids long. V lost 0 bases to trimming and J lost 0 bases, with 9 bases between them. The CDR3 nucleotides are TGTGCCAGCAGCTTAGCGCTCGCAGTCTCTGGAAACACCATATATTTT. Its protein product is CASSLALAVSGNTIYF.

The CDR3 is CASGRTGDYEQYF. The CDR3 DNA sequence: TGTGCCAGCGGAAGGACAGGAGACTACGAGCAGTACTTC. This chain uses TRBV18 with TRBJ2-7; 7 positions agree with TRBD1. Losses at the gene ends were 8 bases for V and 3 bases for J; bases not matched to a gene: 7. Germline V gene data show CDR1 as KGHSH and CDR2 as LQKENI. CDR3 size: 13 residues.

The V gene is TRBV9, the J gene TRBJ1-5; the D gene is possibly TRBD1 (6 bases). The germline gives CDR1 SGDLS, CDR2 YYNGEE. Trimming pared 1 base from V and 4 bases from J, leaving 6 bases between. The CDR3 totals 13 residues. This CDR3 reads CASSVRGNQPQHF. As DNA, the CDR3 is TGTGCCAGCAGCGTAAGGGGGAATCAGCCCCAGCATTTT.

This chain connects TRBV5-4 to TRBJ2-5, with a weak D call TRBD1 (6 bases). The V end lost 3 bases, the J end lost 5 bases, and 17 bases lay between the germline ends. This CDR3 contains 15 residues. Germline V lookup: CDR1 SGHNT, CDR2 YYREEE (reference sequence). CDR3 in DNA: TGTGCCAGCAGCTGGCACAGGGAGCTCGGGGAGACCCAGTACTTC. Translating it yields CASSWHRELGETQYF.

The chain carries TRBV6-1 and TRBJ2-1; 7 bases match TRBD1. Germline V gives CDR1 MNHNS, CDR2 SASEGT. V dropped 8 bases and J dropped 6; count of bases not matched to a gene: 13. This CDR3 contains 15 residues. This CDR3 reads CASGDSPSPRNEQFF. The CDR3 DNA sequence: TGTGCCAGCGGGGACAGCCCTAGCCCCCGCAATGAGCAGTTCTTC.

This chain uses TRBV7-9 with TRBJ2-7, with 7 bases lining up with TRBD1. CDR3 size: 15 residues. CDR1 is SEHNR and CDR2 is FQNEAQ in the germline V gene (reference sequence). The junction had 6 bases not matched to a gene; V was cut back by 4 bases and J by 0 bases. The CDR3 DNA sequence: TGTGCCAGCAGCTACAGGGGCTCCAACTCCTACGAGCAGTACGTC. Translating it yields CASSYRGSNSYEQYV.

The chain carries TRBV6-5 and TRBJ2-3; D is perhaps TRBD1 (5 bases). Germline CDR1 reads MNHEY; CDR2 reads SVGAGI. V lost 5 bases to trimming and J lost 0 bases, with 12 bases between them. CDR3 length: 15 residues. The CDR3 here is CASSPLGVSTDTQYF. The CDR3 nucleotides read TGTGCCAGCAGTCCGCTAGGGGTTAGCACAGATACGCAGTATTTT.

This clone was counted between two and nine times. V is TRBV6-6 and J is TRBJ2-1, with TRBD2 matching over 8 bases. The CDR3 is 15 amino acids. J was trimmed by 2 bases and V by 7 bases; bases with no gene match: 7. Germline V gene data show CDR1 as MNHNY and CDR2 as SVGAGI (reference sequence). The CDR3 sequence is CASTLSGVPYNEQFF. The CDR3 DNA follows: TGTGCCAGCACCCTTAGCGGGGTTCCCTACAATGAGCAGTTCTTC.

V and J are TRBV7-3 and TRBJ2-1; TRBD2 agrees at 8 bases. The CDR3 spans 16 residues. The germline V gene has CDR1 SGHTA and CDR2 FQGTGA. V trimming: 5 bases; J trimming: 4 bases; junction bases outside the gene matches: 10. The CDR3 protein is CASSASGGGPYNEQFF. Here the CDR3 DNA reads TGTGCCAGCAGCGCCAGCGGGGGAGGGCCATACAATGAGCAGTTCTTC.

A few counts support this clone. This sequence joins TRBV2 and TRBJ1-5; D uncertain. Trimming took 10 bases from V and 2 from J, leaving 12 bases between them. The CDR3 is 13 residues long. The germline V gene encodes CDR1 SNHLY and CDR2 FYNNEI. The CDR3 nucleotides read TGTGCCACCCGGGGTGGAGGCAATCAGCCCCAGCATTTT. Translating gives CATRGGGNQPQHF.

The count of this clone is one. In nucleotides, the CDR3 is TGTGCCAGCAGACCTAGCGGGGGGACCGGGGAGCTGTTTTTT. This gives the protein CASRPSGGTGELFF. This rearrangement joins TRBV5-4 to TRBJ2-2; TRBD2 matches 11 bases. Looked up from germline, CDR1 is SGHNT and CDR2 is YYREEE (reference sequence). The CDR3 covers 14 residues. V gave up 5 bases and J gave up 5 bases; unmatched junction bases: 2.

The V call is TRBV7-9, the J call TRBJ1-4, with D unclear. The CDR3 contains 13 residues. V gave up 5 bases and J gave up 1 base, with 5 bases separating them. Germline CDR1 is SEHNR and CDR2 is FQNEAQ (reference sequence). As DNA, the CDR3 is TGTGCCAGCAGCCTTTTAACTAATGAAAAACTGTTTTTT. Its protein is CASSLLTNEKLFF.

The rearrangement uses TRBV15 and TRBJ1-1; no firm D call. There are 17 residues in the CDR3. Germline values: CDR1 LNHNV, CDR2 YYDKDF (reference sequence). Trimming left V 2 bases short and J 4 bases short, with 20 bases between. As DNA, the CDR3 is TGTGCCACCAGCAGAACCCGGGAGAGGATGAGGAGCACTGAAGCTTTCTTT. Protein sequence: CATSRTRERMRSTEAFF.

This chain uses TRBV2 with TRBJ1-1; D is unresolved. The CDR3 consists of 13 residues. Looked up from germline, CDR1 is SNHLY and CDR2 is FYNNEI. The V end lost 4 bases, the J end lost 5 bases, and 11 bases lay between the germline ends. CDR3 nucleotide sequence: TGTGCCAGCAGTGGTGGCTTCGGGACTGAAGCTTTCTTT. Amino acid sequence: CASSGGFGTEAFF. Together with reference TRBV2 and TRBJ1-1, the CDR3 gives the full variable domain: EPEVTQTPSHQVTQMGQEVILRCVPISNHLYFYWYRQILGQKVEFLVSFYNNEISEKSEIFDDQFSVERPDGSNFTLKIRSTKLEDSAMYFCASSGGFGTEAFFGQGTRLTVV.

The chain links TRBV4-3 to TRBJ2-1, with D possibly TRBD2 on 6 matching bases. Germline V gene lookup returns CDR1 LGHNA and CDR2 YSLEER. CDR3 length equals 14 residues. V was trimmed by 5 bases and J by 9 bases, leaving 17 bases between them. The CDR3 DNA sequence: TGCGCCAGCAGCTGGGACTTAAAAGTGGCTGAGCAGTTCTTC. Translating it yields CASSWDLKVAEQFF.

This clone showed up just once. The chain employs TRBV5-4 and TRBJ2-3; D is ambiguous. V shed 3 bases and J shed 4 bases, with 9 bases lying between them. The CDR3 has 13 amino acids. Germline lookup yields CDR1 SGHNT and CDR2 YYREEE (reference sequence). The chain's CDR3 is CASSSIQADTQYF. The DNA of the CDR3 is TGTGCCAGCAGCTCGATTCAGGCAGATACGCAGTATTTT.

The chain is built from TRBV27 and TRBJ1-2, with D perhaps TRBD1 (5 bases). The CDR3 has 13 amino acids. V was pared by 2 bases and J by 4 bases, with 8 bases between. Germline values: CDR1 MNHEY, CDR2 SMNVEV (reference sequence). CDR3 protein: CASSLGQGYGYTF. CDR3 DNA sequence: TGTGCCAGCAGTTTAGGGCAGGGCTATGGCTACACCTTC.

The chain has TRBV6-5 and TRBJ1-1, with 7 bases matching TRBD1. This CDR3 has 15 residues. Trimming removed 5 bases from V and 2 bases from J; junction bases left unmatched: 8. Germline V gene lookup returns CDR1 MNHEY and CDR2 SVGAGI. In nucleotides, the CDR3 is TGTGCCAGCAGTCCCCTCACAGGGGTAAACACTGAAGCTTTCTTT. Translated, it gives CASSPLTGVNTEAFF.

The rearrangement joins TRBV5-1 to TRBJ2-3; TRBD2 matches 14 bases. Germline-derived CDR1 and CDR2 are SGHRS and YFSETQ. V was pared by 0 bases and J by 4 bases, with 7 bases of the junction left unmatched. The CDR3 consists of 18 residues. CDR3 sequence (DNA): TGCGCCAGCAGCTTGGGGACTAGCGGGAGGAGGTTCCCAGATACGCAGTATTTT. This translates into CASSLGTSGRRFPDTQYF.

The J gene is TRBJ2-5, the V gene TRBV6-5; 14 positions agree with TRBD2. In germline, CDR1 is MNHEY, CDR2 SVGAGI. The CDR3 is 15 residues long. After removal of 6 bases from V and 6 bases from J, the junction contained 6 bases not matched to a gene. The CDR3 bases are TGTGCCAGCAGGGGGACTAGCGGGGGTTTTAAGACCCAGTACTTC. This gives the protein CASRGTSGGFKTQYF.

The rearrangement joins TRBV6-4 to TRBJ2-1; a possible D gene is TRBD2 (5 bases). V was trimmed by 3 bases and J by 0 bases, leaving 9 bases between them. This CDR3 contains 15 residues. Germline V gene lookup returns CDR1 MRHNA and CDR2 SNTAGT. CDR3: CASSEKADSYNEQFF. The CDR3 nucleotides are TGTGCCAGCAGTGAGAAAGCGGACTCCTACAATGAGCAGTTCTTC.

The sample holds a few counts of this clone. The chain joins TRBV21-1 to TRBJ2-7; TRBD1, as called in the table, went unchecked against the DNA. TRBV21-1 is a known pseudogene. There are 14 residues in the CDR3. The CDR3 DNA sequence: TGTGCCAGCAGGACAGGGGGAGACACCTACGAGCAGTACGTC. Translation gives CASRTGGDTYEQYV.